What follows describes a single T cell receptor (beta chain). The antigen is not known. The table came from immunoSEQ multiplex PCR; TCRdb's copy has only in-frame clones and leaves some out. The sample lists some 800,000 clones, nearly 95% occurring once. This sample is part of a study of shared clonotypes between healthy human individuals. Points from the study as a whole: Clonotype sharing levels among donors were expected to vary with sequencing depth. The four-donor shared clonotypes exceeded non-shared clonotypes in generation probability, with non-shared ones scoring lower. It was the few donors that limited the genetic and exposure-history diversity represented. Estimated richness was generally greater in naive than memory subsets.

The naive CD8 population came from CD45RO-negative cells selected for CCR7, without terminally differentiated effector memory CD45RA+ cells. V lost 0 bases and J lost 5, with 5 bases in between. Germline V lookup: CDR1 SGHNT, CDR2 YENEEA. The CDR3 has 12 residues. The source is a man aged 25 to 45 in good health. The rearrangement joins TRBV11-3 to TRBJ2-7; D is unresolved. Sequencing was carried out using naive CD8+ T cells sorted from blood. The CDR3 sequence is CASSLDSHEQYF. For the CDR3, the DNA is TGTGCCAGCAGCTTAGATTCGCACGAGCAGTACTTC.